The 8 T cell receptor beta chains given below trace back to one sample, sequenced in a study of beta chain features in type 1 diabetes. The antigens these receptors bind are not known. Points from the study as a whole: Type 1 diabetes patients showed a moderate but significant shortening of TCRB CDR3s in all four CD4+ subsets.

What was sequenced were expressed TCRB transcripts, since all of the isolated RNA had been reverse transcribed. The protocol was immunoSEQ multiplex PCR, while the TCRdb copy is restricted to in-frame clones and leaves out a portion. This sample has about 250,000 clones, with approximately 10% found just once. The sequencing sample was made of naive CD4+ T cells from blood. These receptors originate from a man in his thirties or forties with type 1 diabetes.

CDR3 loop: CASSEDQIYSPLHF. The CDR3 nucleotides are TGTGCCAGCAGTGAAGATCAGATCTATTCACCCCTCCACTTT. The rearrangement uses TRBV2 and TRBJ1-6; D remains ambiguous. The CDR3 contains 14 residues. Per germline, CDR1 SNHLY and CDR2 FYNNEI. V lost 1 base to trimming and J lost 8 bases, with 9 bases between them.

This clone was counted only a few times. CDR3 DNA: TGCAGCGGGGGGTCGGGGAGGGGGCAGCCCCAGCATTTT. Protein: CSGGSGRGQPQHF. This sequence joins TRBV29-1 and TRBJ1-5, with D possibly matching TRBD1 (6 bases). The germline V gene encodes CDR1 SQVTM and CDR2 ANQGSEA. This CDR3 is built from 13 residues. Trimming took 7 bases from V and 7 from J, leaving 17 bases between them.

The J gene is TRBJ1-6, the V gene TRBV30, with D possibly being TRBD1 (6 bases). The V end was cut by 3 bases, the J end by 8 bases, with 14 bases between. The germline gives CDR1 GTSNPN, CDR2 SVGIG (reference sequence). The CDR3 loop spans 14 amino acids. CDR3 in DNA: TGTGCCTGGAGCAGGGGAAAAGAGGATTCACCCCTCCACTTT. Its translation: CAWSRGKEDSPLHF. The complete variable domain, with remaining parts taken from reference TRBV30 and TRBJ1-6, reads SQTIHQWPATLVQPVGSPLSLECTVEGTSNPNLYWYRQAAGRGLQLLFYSVGIGQISSEVPQNLSASRPQDRQFILSSKKLLLSDSGFYLCAWSRGKEDSPLHFGNGTRLTVT.

This clone was detected only a few times. V usage is TRBV7-2 and J usage is TRBJ1-2; the D is unclear. The CDR3 consists of 14 residues. Germline CDR1 reads SGHTA; CDR2 reads FQGNSA. The V and J ends lost 2 bases and 0 bases respectively, with 7 bases between them. The CDR3 coding sequence is TGTGCCAGCAGCTTATCCGGAGCTAACTATGGCTACACCTTC. Translating gives CASSLSGANYGYTF.

This clone showed up just once. V is TRBV28 and J is TRBJ1-2, with 8 bases aligning to TRBD1. V trimming: 6 bases; J trimming: 8 bases; junction bases outside the gene matches: 5. The CDR3 is 12 amino acids. Germline CDR1 and CDR2: MDHEN and SYDVKM. CDR3: CASRSTGDGYTF. CDR3 bases: TGTGCCAGCAGGTCGACAGGGGACGGCTACACCTTC.

A few counts support this clone. The chain is built from TRBV4-1 and TRBJ2-6, with TRBD2 as a possible D gene (5 bases). Per germline, CDR1 MGHRA and CDR2 YSYEKL. Trimming left V 3 bases short and J 2 bases short, with 11 bases between. CDR3 length: 16 amino acids. CDR3 protein: CASSHRRGAGANVLTF. As DNA, the CDR3 is TGCGCCAGCAGCCACAGACGGGGAGCTGGGGCCAACGTCCTGACTTTC.

This clone was seen a handful of times. The J gene is TRBJ1-2, the V gene TRBV20-1, with D unclear. Trimming removed 5 bases from V and 5 bases from J, with 9 bases in between. The CDR3 runs 11 residues. Germline V gene sequence: CDR1 DFQATT, CDR2 SNEGSKA (reference sequence). The CDR3 here is CSAGALYGYTF. DNA of the CDR3: TGCAGTGCTGGAGCTCTATATGGCTACACCTTC.

V gene TRBV28 combines with J gene TRBJ2-1, with 9 nucleotides matching TRBD1. The CDR3 is 16 residues long. J lost 8 bases, V lost 8 bases, and 16 bases had no gene match. Germline V lookup: CDR1 MDHEN, CDR2 SYDVKM. CDR3 in amino acids: CASSYPGQGLADEQFF. CDR3 nucleotides: TGTGCCAGCTCTTATCCGGGACAGGGATTAGCGGATGAGCAGTTCTTC.